This T cell receptor (beta chain) was identified during a study of CD8 T cells in Susac syndrome. A quantity of roughly 0.5 to 1 ug RNA underwent reverse transcription using random hexamers. TCRdb reprocessed the immunoSEQ multiplex PCR reads via MiXCR and lists one record per CDR3 protein. Of a few hundred thousand distinct CDR3 sequences in the sample, 90% to 95% were seen once. Trimming took off 1 base at V and 2 bases at J, with 14 bases between the two ends. Germline-derived CDR1 and CDR2 are SGHDN and FVKESK. The CDR3 spans 16 residues. The V call is TRBV14, the J call TRBJ2-5; possibly TRBD1 for D (7 bases). The sequence came from a human donor with multiple sclerosis. The sequenced sample was CD4+ T cells from PBMCs. The DNA for the CDR3 is TGTGCCAGCAGCCAAGGACAGGGACTGGGACAAGAGACCCAGTACTTC. Translation gives CASSQGQGLGQETQYF.